This T cell receptor beta chain emerged from a study of memory CD4+ T cells and cytomegalovirus serostatus. Profiling relied on immunoSEQ multiplex PCR, and the TCRdb table lists in-frame clones only, not all of them. The sample lists about 56,000 clones; over 65% were seen once. The sort gate was single viable CD3+CD4+CD8-CD45RO+ cells for memory CD4+ T cells. Germline V gives CDR1 SGHDN, CDR2 FVKESK. The ends were cut back, 4 bases at V and 5 bases at J, with 11 bases in the middle. The CDR3 consists of 13 residues. Sequences were obtained from memory CD4+ T cells from blood. The clonotype was recovered from an adult in good health and CMV-seropositive. The chain joins TRBV14 to TRBJ1-2, with D possibly being TRBD1 (5 bases). CDR3 amino acids: CASSPKSGYGYTF. In DNA, the CDR3 is TGTGCCAGCAGCCCAAAATCAGGGTATGGCTACACCTTC.